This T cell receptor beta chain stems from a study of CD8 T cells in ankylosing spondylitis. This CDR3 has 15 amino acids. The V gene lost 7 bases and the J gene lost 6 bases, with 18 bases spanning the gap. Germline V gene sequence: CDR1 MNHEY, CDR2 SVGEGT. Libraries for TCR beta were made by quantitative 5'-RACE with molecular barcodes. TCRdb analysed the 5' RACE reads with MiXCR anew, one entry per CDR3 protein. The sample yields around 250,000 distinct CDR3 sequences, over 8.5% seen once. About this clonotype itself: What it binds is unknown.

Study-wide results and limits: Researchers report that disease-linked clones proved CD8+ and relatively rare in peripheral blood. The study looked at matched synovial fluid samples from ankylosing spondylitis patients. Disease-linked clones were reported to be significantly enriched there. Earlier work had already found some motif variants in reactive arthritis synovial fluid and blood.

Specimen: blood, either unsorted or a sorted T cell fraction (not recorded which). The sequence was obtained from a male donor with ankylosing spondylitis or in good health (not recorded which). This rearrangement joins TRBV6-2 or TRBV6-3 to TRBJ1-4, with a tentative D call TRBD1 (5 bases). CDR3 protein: CASTVGGGEYEKLFF. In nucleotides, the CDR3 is TGTGCCAGCACCGTCGGCGGGGGAGAGTATGAAAAACTGTTTTTT.